Listed here are 19 T cell receptor beta chains from one sample, sequenced in a study of TET2 disruption in CD19-targeted CAR T cells (dated by TCRdb to about 2018). The treatment or condition label on this specimen signifies: autologous CTL019 cells: CD19 CAR with 4-1BB and CD3 zeta domains. These TCRs' antigens remain unknown. The library was produced with the immunoSEQ multiplex PCR assay. The table was pulled from immuneACCESS by TCRdb, which kept in-frame rearrangements only. Such tables lose some clones; where checked, under half of the loss comes from unresolved V genes, and the rest has no known cause. The sample's table covers about 30,000 clones. Under 2.5% of the sample is held by the ten biggest clonotypes. The sample here was CD8- CAR+ T cells sorted from cultured blood T cells, taken for CD19 CAR T cell therapy. In the paper's terms, the cell subset or site label means: CD8-negative CAR-positive T cells from the infusion product. The receptor source for this set is a man aged 65-85 years with chronic lymphocytic leukemia.

Concerning this clone: The read ends 3 residues shy of where the CDR3 ends; the end is completed using the germline J gene. V is TRBV30 and J is TRBJ1-2, with D perhaps matching TRBD1 (5 bases). Germline CDR1 GTSNPN, CDR2 SVGIG (reference sequence). This CDR3 comprises 15 residues. The DNA read from the CDR3 is TGTGCCTGGAGTGCACAGACAGCCATCTCCTACGAC. Its protein is CAWSAQTAISYD. The CDR3, in full, reads CAWSAQTAISYDYTF.

Notes on this clone: Read coverage stops 3 residues before the CDR3 terminus; the germline J gene supplies the remainder. This sequence joins TRBV5-4 and TRBJ2-1, with 7 bases that match TRBD1. In germline, CDR1 is SGHNT, CDR2 YYREEE (reference sequence). With 2 bases clipped from V and 9 bases from J, the junction kept 8 bases outside the gene matches. The CDR3 spans 14 residues. CDR3 sequence reads: CASSFPTQGSEQFF. The part of the CDR3 DNA that was read is TGTGCCAGCAGCTTTCCAACACAGGGGAGTGAG.

Regarding this clone: A read error may produce the germline difference seen at one junction end. The read gets to within 3 residues of the CDR3 end, and the germline J gene fills in the rest. The chain links TRBV4-2 to TRBJ2-2; 9 positions match TRBD2. Germline CDR1 LGHNA, CDR2 YNFKEQ. CDR3 size: 18 residues. The CDR3 sequence: CVSSQARASGTNTGELFF. The sequenced CDR3 bases are TGCGTCAGCAGCCAAGCTCGGGCTAGCGGGACGAACACCGGGGAG.

About this clone: The read comes to an end 3 residues before the CDR3 does, leaving the germline J gene to fill in the end. The V call is TRBV20-1, the J call TRBJ2-4; 16 bases fit TRBD2. From germline, CDR1 is DFQATT and CDR2 SNEGSKA (reference sequence). This CDR3 spans 17 amino acids. The CDR3 sequence is CSARGTSGGASGETQYF. CDR3 DNA, as far as it was read: TGCAGTGCAAGGGGGACTAGCGGGGGGGCCTCGGGAGAGACT.

About this clone: The sequence runs out 3 residues before the end of the CDR3; the remainder is reconstructed from the germline J gene. The rearrangement links TRBV28 to TRBJ1-1, with D perhaps matching TRBD1 (5 bases). Trimming took off 8 bases at V and 0 bases at J, with 13 bases between the two ends. Germline assignment: CDR1 MDHEN and CDR2 SYDVKM. The CDR3 runs to 14 residues. CDR3 DNA (partial): TGTGCCAGCGTGGTGGGGCAAGTGAACACTGAA. Protein: CASVVGQVNTE. The entire CDR3 protein reads CASVVGQVNTEAFF. Combining the CDR3 with reference TRBV28 and TRBJ1-1 gives the whole variable domain DVKVTQSSRYLVKRTGEKVFLECVQDMDHENMFWYRQDPGLGLRLIYFSYDVKMKEKGDIPEGYSVSREKKERFSLILESASTNQTSMYLCASVVGQVNTEAFFGQGTRLTVV.

CDR3 DNA (partial): TGTGCCAGCAGTCCGCCGGGACAGGGTACCTTGAACACTGAA. It encodes CASSPPGQGTLNTE. Given in full, the CDR3 is CASSPPGQGTLNTEAFF. The chain employs TRBV28 and TRBJ1-1, with 9 bases that match TRBD1. The read halts 3 residues ahead of the CDR3 end, with the missing end drawn from the germline J gene. Germline V gene data show CDR1 as MDHEN and CDR2 as SYDVKM. The CDR3 length is 17 residues. V lost 5 bases, J lost 0 bases, and 10 bases stayed unmatched.

As regards this clone: The CDR3 goes on 3 residues after the read ends, and that part is filled in from the germline J gene. The V and J genes are TRBV20-1 and TRBJ1-4, with 9 bases lining up with TRBD1. This CDR3 is 16 amino acids long. CDR1 is DFQATT and CDR2 is SNEGSKA in the germline V gene (reference sequence). Unmatched junction bases numbered 9, after V lost 0 bases and J lost 7 bases. Here the CDR3 reads CSARDLPGQGGEKLFF. The CDR3 DNA, read in part, is TGCAGTGCTAGAGATTTACCGGGACAGGGCGGTGAAAAA.

With respect to this clone: The read comes to an end 3 residues before the CDR3 does, leaving the germline J gene to fill in the end. This chain connects TRBV5-1 to TRBJ2-4; D may be TRBD1 (6 bases). CDR3 length: 15 amino acids. From germline, CDR1 is SGHRS and CDR2 YFSETQ. CDR3 in amino acids: CASSLEGHPQETQYF. Partial CDR3 DNA: TGCGCCAGCAGCTTGGAGGGACACCCCCAAGAGACT.

As to this clone: The CDR3 end lies 3 residues beyond the end of the read and is filled in from the germline J gene. The V gene is TRBV7-8, the J gene TRBJ1-1; TRBD1 matches 8 bases. The length of the CDR3 is 15 residues. J gave up 4 bases and V 3 bases, and 7 bases lay outside the gene matches. CDR1 is SGHVS, CDR2 FQNEAQ, per germline. The CDR3 sequence is CASSLRTGTGTEAFF. CDR3 bases read: TGTGCCAGCAGCTTGCGGACAGGGACAGGCACTGAA.

The chain's CDR3 is CASSPSSRQGAYEQYF. The covered CDR3 bases are TGTGCCAGCTCCCCCTCGTCCCGACAGGGGGCCTACGAG. V is TRBV18 and J is TRBJ2-7; TRBD1 matches 9 bases. With the read ending 3 residues before the CDR3 end, the germline J gene is used to fill in that end. V lost 6 bases, J lost 2 bases, and 11 bases stayed unmatched. The CDR3 sequence is 16 residues long. In germline, CDR1 is KGHSH, CDR2 LQKENI.

To note about this clone: The read ends 3 residues before the CDR3 terminus; that terminus is restored from the germline J gene. The chain joins TRBV7-2 to TRBJ1-5; perhaps TRBD1 as D (6 bases). The CDR3 runs to 13 residues. V was pared by 5 bases and J by 6 bases, with 11 bases between. Germline V CDR1 and CDR2: SGHTA, FQGNSA. CDR3 residues: CASSAEQGQPQHF. The CDR3 bases that were read are TGTGCCAGCAGCGCAGAACAGGGTCAGCCC.

On this clone: The read ends 3 residues shy of where the CDR3 ends; the end is completed using the germline J gene. The chain links TRBV19 to TRBJ2-7, with 10 nucleotides matching TRBD1. Germline V gene lookup returns CDR1 LNHDA and CDR2 SQIVND (reference sequence). The V gene end was trimmed by 8 bases and the J gene end by 6 bases; junction bases not matched to a gene: 10. The CDR3 runs to 14 residues. The sequenced part of the CDR3 DNA is TGTGCCAGTTCCCTAGGACAGGGGGGAGTCGAG. This translates into CASSLGQGGVE. The entire CDR3 reads CASSLGQGGVEQYF.

Worth noting for this clone: Sequencing ends 3 residues short of the CDR3 end; the germline J gene provides the rest. Other DNA sequences of this sample code for an identical CDR3. V gene TRBV14 combines with J gene TRBJ1-2; D uncertain. Germline CDR1 and CDR2: SGHDN and FVKESK. V was cut by 4 bases and J by 7 bases, with 13 bases left in between. The CDR3 runs 13 residues. Here the CDR3 reads CASSPARASGYTF. The covered CDR3 bases are TGTGCCAGCAGCCCCGCCCGAGCGTCTGGC. Complete variable domain (other parts from reference TRBV14 and TRBJ1-2): EAGVTQFPSHSVIEKGQTVTLRCDPISGHDNLYWYRRVMGKEIKFLLHFVKESKQDESGMPNNRFLAERTGGTYSTLKVQPAELEDSGVYFCASSPARASGYTFGSGTRLTVV.

Notes on this clone: The CDR3 end lies 3 residues beyond the end of the read and is filled in from the germline J gene. J is TRBJ1-2 and V is TRBV29-1; 8 nucleotides line up with TRBD1. CDR3 length equals 16 residues. V trimming: 4 bases; J trimming: 1 base; junction bases outside the gene matches: 11. Germline V CDR1 and CDR2: SQVTM, ANQGSEA. The CDR3 spells CSVGGQEASLNYGYTF. CDR3 DNA (partial): TGCAGCGTTGGGGGACAGGAAGCATCCCTTAACTATGGC.

A note on this clone: The read ends 3 residues early relative to the CDR3; the germline J gene fills the gap. The chain is built from TRBV20-1 and TRBJ2-7; no clear D gene. This CDR3 is 15 amino acids long. Deletions cut 0 bases from V and 0 bases from J, with 12 bases between. Per the germline V gene, CDR1 is DFQATT and CDR2 is SNEGSKA (reference sequence). The CDR3 sequence: CSARDIVRGSYEQYF. CDR3 bases read: TGCAGTGCTAGAGATATAGTCCGCGGCTCCTACGAG.

A word on this clone: The read terminates 3 residues before the CDR3 end, so the remaining end is supplied by the germline J gene. The chain employs TRBV11-2 and TRBJ2-4; 7 nucleotides match TRBD2. The CDR3 totals 14 residues. Germline CDR1 SGHAT, CDR2 FQNNGV. CDR3 amino acids: CASSRTSDQETQYF. Partial CDR3 DNA: TGTGCCAGCAGCCGCACTAGCGATCAAGAGACT.

On this clone: The CDR3 end lies 3 residues beyond the end of the read and is filled in from the germline J gene. The chain carries TRBV30 and TRBJ2-4; 10 bases line up with TRBD1. Per germline, CDR1 GTSNPN and CDR2 SVGIG (reference sequence). The CDR3 runs 18 residues. CDR3 bases read: TGTGCCTGGAGTGTACACGGTCGAGACAGGGGGCTTAACTATGGT. Translated, it gives CAWSVHGRDRGLNYG. The complete CDR3 sequence is CAWSVHGRDRGLNYGQYF.

For this clone: From the germline J gene comes the end of the CDR3, since the read stops 3 residues before it. The chain combines TRBV10-3 with TRBJ1-1, with a possible D match to TRBD1 (6 bases). Between the trimmed V and J ends, which lost 8 bases and 1 base, there was a span of 14 bases. CDR1 is ENHRY and CDR2 is SYGVKD in the germline V gene. The CDR3 contains 14 residues. This CDR3 is CAIGRGTQNTEAFF. The part of the CDR3 DNA that was read is TGTGCCATCGGAAGGGGGACGCAGAACACTGAA.

Remarks on this clone: The read terminates 3 residues ahead of where the CDR3 ends, so the germline J gene completes it. The V gene is TRBV28, the J gene TRBJ1-5, with a possible D match to TRBD1 (5 bases). CDR1 is MDHEN and CDR2 is SYDVKM in the germline V gene. V was shortened by 6 bases and J by 3 bases, with 24 bases between the two germline ends. The CDR3 is 18 amino acids. CDR3 bases read: TGTGCCAGCAGGGGCGGGGGGTCTTATAATAGCGACAATCAGCCC. It codes for CASRGGGSYNSDNQP. In full, the CDR3 is CASRGGGSYNSDNQPQHF.